The next 25 T cell receptor beta chains were all read from a single sample in a study of T cells in Graves' hyperthyroidism and ophthalmopathy. TCR beta CDR3 sequences were amplified from RNA transcripts. The HTBI primer set served for first-round RT-PCR of the TCR CDR3. TCRdb called the multiplex PCR reads again in MiXCR, with one record for every CDR3 protein. Of fewer than 900,000 distinct CDR3 sequences listed, roughly 15% are singletons. Material for sequencing was blood. All receptors come from a man between 18 and 29 years old with Graves' hyperthyroidism.

This clonotype showed up many times. This sequence joins TRBV10-3 and TRBJ2-2; D is possibly TRBD1 or TRBD2 (5 bases each). Trimming removed 3 bases at V and 1 base at J, with 12 bases between. This CDR3 comprises 16 residues. The germline V gene encodes CDR1 ENHRY and CDR2 SYGVKD. The CDR3: CAISDPGPENTGELFF. As DNA, the CDR3 is TGTGCCATCAGTGACCCGGGACCTGAGAACACCGGGGAGCTGTTTTTT.

The chain has TRBV6-2 or TRBV6-3 and TRBJ2-1; D is ambiguous. Germline CDR1 reads MNHEY; CDR2 reads SVGEGT. V lost 10 bases to trimming and J lost 4 bases, with 8 bases between them. This CDR3 spans 11 amino acids. This chain's CDR3 is CATTRYNEQFF. CDR3 in DNA: TGTGCCACCACCCGGTACAATGAGCAGTTCTTC.

This clonotype was seen a few times. The chain links TRBV29-1 to TRBJ1-1; D is unresolved. The ends were cut back, 4 bases at V and 2 bases at J, with 8 bases in the middle. The CDR3 extends over 12 amino acids. Per germline, CDR1 SQVTM and CDR2 ANQGSEA. CDR3 amino acids: CSVAMGNTEAFF. Here the CDR3 DNA reads TGCAGCGTTGCCATGGGCAACACTGAAGCTTTCTTT.

This clonotype was observed a handful of times. The V gene is TRBV6-5, the J gene TRBJ2-1, with no clear D. The length of the CDR3 is 15 residues. V was pared by 1 base and J by 0 bases, with 7 bases between. Germline CDR1 and CDR2: MNHEY and SVGAGI. The CDR3 DNA reads TGTGCCAGCAGTTACTACGGGTCCTCCTACAATGAGCAGTTCTTC. Translation gives CASSYYGSSYNEQFF.

Comment on this clonotype: A much larger clone lies a single base off, so this may be a read error. The V call is TRBV7-8, the J call TRBJ2-1; 12 bases align to TRBD2. This CDR3 region has 15 residues. After removal of 4 bases from V and 7 bases from J, the junction contained 5 bases not matched to a gene. Germline CDR1 and CDR2: SGHVS and FQNEAQ. The CDR3 reads CASSYPTSGRNEQFF. DNA for the CDR3: TGTGCCAGCAGCTACCCGACTAGCGGGAGAAATGAGCAGTTCTTC.

A few counts support this clonotype. This may stem from a read error, because a much larger clone lies one nucleotide away. This chain uses TRBV28 with TRBJ2-1; 8 bases align to TRBD1. J was trimmed by 8 bases and V by 6 bases; bases with no gene match: 12. This CDR3 region has 15 residues. CDR1 and CDR2 from the germline V gene are MDHEN and SYDVKM. The DNA of the CDR3 is TGTGCCAGCAGCATGACAGGGGCCACATCCTATGAGCAGTTCTTC. Translating gives CASSMTGATSYEQFF.

This clonotype showed up just a few times. In DNA form, the CDR3 reads TGTGCCAGCAGTGAAATGGACAGGACGAACTATGGCTACACCTTC. Protein sequence: CASSEMDRTNYGYTF. The J gene is TRBJ1-2, the V gene TRBV6-1; 7 bases align to TRBD1. This CDR3 is built from 15 residues. Germline values: CDR1 MNHNS, CDR2 SASEGT. The trim removed 2 bases at V and 2 bases at J, leaving 5 bases unmatched.

In its sample, this clonotype was seen many times. This chain connects TRBV7-6 to TRBJ2-2, with 11 bases that match TRBD1. The CDR3 has 15 amino acids. Germline V gene data show CDR1 as SGHVS and CDR2 as FNYEAQ. J was trimmed by 5 bases and V by 7 bases; bases with no gene match: 6. This CDR3 is CASTLGTGGTGELFF. The CDR3 DNA reads as TGTGCCAGCACCCTCGGGACAGGGGGGACCGGGGAGCTGTTTTTT.

Notes on this clonotype: It may be a read error: a sequence one base away is much more abundant. This chain uses TRBV28 with TRBJ2-7; the match to TRBD1 covers 11 bases. Germline V CDR1 and CDR2: MDHEN, SYDVKM. CDR3 length: 15 amino acids. The CDR3 spells CAGSRTGGLSYEQYF. CDR3 DNA sequence: TGTGCCGGCAGCCGGACAGGGGGCCTCTCCTACGAGCAGTACTTC.

This chain joins TRBV20-1 and TRBJ1-5, with D unclear. Germline loops: CDR1 DFQATT, CDR2 SNEGSKA (reference sequence). V was cut by 0 bases and J by 0 bases, with 12 bases left in between. The CDR3 spans 16 residues. The CDR3 loop reads CSARDYTLNSNQPQHF. The CDR3 DNA sequence: TGCAGTGCTAGAGATTACACACTTAATAGCAATCAGCCCCAGCATTTT.

V usage is TRBV29-1 and J usage is TRBJ1-2, with 8 nucleotides matching TRBD1. Germline-derived CDR1 and CDR2 are SQVTM and ANQGSEA. The CDR3 totals 13 residues. With 8 bases clipped from V and 6 bases from J, the junction kept 11 bases outside the gene matches. Here the CDR3 DNA reads TGCAGCACGGGGGACAGGTCAAGTCATGGCTACACCTTC. This codes for CSTGDRSSHGYTF.

This clonotype was counted at least ten times. The rearrangement links TRBV30 to TRBJ2-5; TRBD2 is a possible D gene (6 bases). The CDR3 extends over 13 amino acids. Germline CDR1 reads GTSNPN; CDR2 reads SVGIG (reference sequence). Trimming left V 1 base short and J 5 bases short, with 11 bases between. Written as DNA, the CDR3 is TGTGCCTGGAGTGGGGGAGGCGAGGAGACCCAGTACTTC. This gives the protein CAWSGGGEETQYF.

The V call is TRBV7-2, the J call TRBJ2-7; D unclear. The CDR3 runs 14 residues. Germline V lookup: CDR1 SGHTA, CDR2 FQGNSA. Deletions cut 2 bases from V and 6 bases from J, with 14 bases between. The CDR3 DNA sequence: TGTGCCAGCAGCTTACCGCGCGGCCCTGGCGAGCAGTACTTC. Its protein is CASSLPRGPGEQYF.

This clonotype appeared a few times. The chain employs TRBV29-1 and TRBJ1-1, with 9 nucleotides matching TRBD1. The V and J ends lost 6 bases and 10 bases, in that order; junction bases with no gene match: 9. CDR1 and CDR2 (germline): SQVTM, ANQGSEA. The CDR3 extends over 12 amino acids. In DNA, the CDR3 is TGCAGCGTATATACAGGGGGCGGTGGAGCTTTCTTT. Translated: CSVYTGGGGAFF. Full variable domain (rest looked up from reference TRBV29-1 and TRBJ1-1): SAVISQKPSRDICQRGTSLTIQCQVDSQVTMMFWYRQQPGQSLTLIATANQGSEATYESGFVIDKFPISRPNLTFSTLTVSNMSPEDSSIYLCSVYTGGGGAFFGQGTRLTVV.

This clonotype has more than one count but fewer than ten. The chain links TRBV5-4 to TRBJ2-5, with D unclear. Germline loops: CDR1 SGHNT, CDR2 YYREEE (reference sequence). The germline V and J ends were trimmed by 0 bases and 5 bases, with 8 bases remaining between them. The CDR3 is 13 amino acids. The CDR3 DNA sequence: TGTGCCAGCAGCTTGGACTTGGGCGAGACCCAGTACTTC. This gives the protein CASSLDLGETQYF.

The chain has TRBV12-3 or TRBV12-4 and TRBJ2-2; TRBD2 agrees at 8 bases. CDR3 length: 17 residues. Unmatched junction bases numbered 14, after V lost 4 bases and J lost 7 bases. The CDR3 DNA is TGTGCCAGCAGTTCGGGACTAGTGGGCCTACGGGGCGGGGAGCTGTTTTTT. Its translation: CASSSGLVGLRGGELFF.

This clonotype was seen ten or more times. V and J are TRBV11-2 and TRBJ2-1; D might be TRBD2 (5 bases). V was cut by 6 bases and J by 0 bases, with 12 bases left in between. CDR3 length equals 15 residues. The germline CDR1 and CDR2 sequences are SGHAT and FQNNGV. Here the CDR3 DNA reads TGTGCCAGCAGGGTAACTGGGAGCTCCTACAATGAGCAGTTCTTC. Translating it yields CASRVTGSSYNEQFF. The entire variable domain, with the rest obtained from reference TRBV11-2 and TRBJ2-1, is as follows: EAGVAQSPRYKIIEKRQSVAFWCNPISGHATLYWYQQILGQGPKLLIQFQNNGVVDDSQLPKDRFSAERLKGVDSTLKIQPAKLEDSAVYLCASRVTGSSYNEQFFGPGTRLTVL.

The V and J genes are TRBV7-2 and TRBJ2-2, with D tentatively TRBD1 or TRBD2 (5 bases each). The V gene's germline CDR1 is SGHTA and CDR2 FQGNSA. V was shortened by 5 bases and J by 6 bases, with 16 bases between the two germline ends. The CDR3 spans 15 residues. The CDR3 DNA reads TGTGCCAGCAGCCTGGGACCGAGAGGAGCCGGGGAGCTGTTTTTT. Translated, it gives CASSLGPRGAGELFF.

Many counts were recorded for this clonotype. The rearrangement uses TRBV24-1 and TRBJ2-7, with 9 bases fitting TRBD1. From germline, CDR1 is KGHDR and CDR2 SFDVKD. CDR3 length: 15 residues. V lost 3 bases, J lost 5 bases, and 7 bases stayed unmatched. CDR3 in DNA: TGTGCCACCAGTGATGGCGGGACAGGGAAACACGAGCAGTACTTC. Its protein product is CATSDGGTGKHEQYF.

This chain connects TRBV19 to TRBJ1-3; the D gene is possibly TRBD1 (5 bases). The germline V and J ends were trimmed by 5 bases and 4 bases, with 9 bases remaining between them. CDR3 length equals 13 residues. The V gene's germline CDR1 is LNHDA and CDR2 SQIVND (reference sequence). CDR3 nucleotide sequence: TGTGCCAGTAGTTGGGACGGGGGAAACACCATATATTTT. Encoded protein: CASSWDGGNTIYF.

This chain connects TRBV20-1 to TRBJ2-7, with TRBD1 as a possible D gene (6 bases). This CDR3 has 15 amino acids. Germline-derived CDR1 and CDR2 are DFQATT and SNEGSKA (reference sequence). Trimming pared 3 bases from V and 2 bases from J, leaving 17 bases between. For the CDR3, the DNA is TGCAGTGCTAGTGGACAGCTCCAAAACACCTACGAGCAGTACTTC. It translates to CSASGQLQNTYEQYF.

The chain couples TRBV18 to TRBJ1-6, with a possible D match to TRBD1 (5 bases). CDR3 length: 14 amino acids. CDR1 is KGHSH and CDR2 is LQKENI in the germline V gene. The germline V and J ends were trimmed by 0 bases and 10 bases, with 10 bases remaining between them. CDR3 bases: TGTGCCAGCTCACCACCTCAGGGAGAGTCACCCCTCCACTTT. Protein product: CASSPPQGESPLHF.

The chain is built from TRBV7-2 and TRBJ1-3; the match to TRBD1 covers 7 bases. This CDR3 comprises 15 residues. Looked up from germline, CDR1 is SGHTA and CDR2 is FQGNSA. Trimming cost V 5 bases and J 2 bases; bases outside gene matches: 6. The CDR3 bases are TGTGCCAGCAGCAAAAATCAGGGGGCTGGAAACACCATATATTTT. Translating gives CASSKNQGAGNTIYF.

This clonotype was recorded many times. The chain uses TRBV6-1 and TRBJ2-1; 10 bases align to TRBD2. Looked up from germline, CDR1 is MNHNS and CDR2 is SASEGT. The CDR3 has 14 amino acids. J lost 8 bases, V lost 6 bases, and 7 bases had no gene match. The CDR3 here is CASRPGLANDEQFF. The CDR3 region has the DNA TGTGCCAGCAGACCGGGACTAGCGAACGATGAGCAGTTCTTC.

This clonotype occurred many times. J is TRBJ2-3 and V is TRBV28; 11 positions agree with TRBD1. V lost 7 bases and J lost 11; bases outside the gene matches: 14. Germline CDR1 is MDHEN and CDR2 is SYDVKM. CDR3 length: 15 amino acids. CDR3 bases: TGTGCCAGCATTAATCCGGGACAGGGGGGGATGAGGCAGTATTTT. Translating it yields CASINPGQGGMRQYF.